This TCR beta chain is drawn from a study of identical twins. Every one of the donors was a healthy Caucasian. This CDR3 has 16 residues. With 3 bases clipped from V and 2 bases from J, the junction kept 4 bases outside the gene matches. This clonotype appeared many times. TCRdb itself ran the 5' RACE reads through MiXCR, one entry per CDR3 protein. The sample lists some 440,000 distinct CDR3 sequences, 20% to 30% seen once, with 2.9% in the top ten. These records were also assigned to another study, of T cells expressing NK-cell markers. That work states: The same clonotypes also predominated in the CD3+CD56-NKG2C+ fraction of several donors.

The rearrangement uses TRBV12-3 or TRBV12-4 and TRBJ2-4; 10 bases align to TRBD2. The TCR originated in a woman aged 18-30 years in good health. Material: CD4+ T cells sorted from blood. CDR3 loop: CASSLGTSGTKNIQYF. CDR3 coding DNA: TGTGCCAGCAGTTTGGGAACTAGCGGGACCAAAAACATTCAGTACTTC.